This TCR beta chain was documented in a study of blood T cell repertoires in COVID-19. Study in general: PBMCs, B-cell-depleted T cells, or T cells were the source of the cDNA or gDNA that made up the material.

Authors' methods: Reference gene primer amplification yielded estimated nucleated cell counts. Using immunoSEQ multiplex PCR, the repertoire was profiled, and TCRdb retains in-frame clones only, with some absent. That table supplies the V and J calls and clone size; D and trimming were determined from the DNA. This table holds some 320,000 clones, approximately 89% found once. The source material was peripheral blood. This sequence was found in a woman in her twenties or thirties who had recovered from COVID-19.

Here the CDR3 reads CASTAQDQFYNEQFF. The CDR3 DNA reads as TGTGCCTCCACCGCGCAGGATCAATTCTACAATGAGCAGTTCTTC. The chain joins TRBV28 to TRBJ2-1; no reliable D call. CDR3 length equals 15 residues. The V end lost 11 bases, the J end lost 3 bases, and 20 bases lay between the germline ends. Germline V gene sequence: CDR1 MDHEN, CDR2 SYDVKM.